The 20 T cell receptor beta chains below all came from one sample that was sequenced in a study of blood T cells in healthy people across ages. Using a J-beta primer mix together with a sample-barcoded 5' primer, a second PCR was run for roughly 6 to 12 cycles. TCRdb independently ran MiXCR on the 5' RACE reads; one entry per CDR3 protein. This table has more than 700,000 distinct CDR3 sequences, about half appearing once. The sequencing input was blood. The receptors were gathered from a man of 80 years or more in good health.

This CDR3 reads CASSQRGGEVTEAFF. The CDR3 bases are TGTGCCAGCAGCCAACGAGGGGGGGAGGTCACTGAAGCTTTCTTT. The chain combines TRBV4-2 with TRBJ1-1, with a possible D match to TRBD1 (6 bases). V lost 2 bases, J lost 4 bases, and 14 bases lay in between. The CDR3 is 15 amino acids. Germline V gene lookup returns CDR1 LGHNA and CDR2 YNFKEQ.

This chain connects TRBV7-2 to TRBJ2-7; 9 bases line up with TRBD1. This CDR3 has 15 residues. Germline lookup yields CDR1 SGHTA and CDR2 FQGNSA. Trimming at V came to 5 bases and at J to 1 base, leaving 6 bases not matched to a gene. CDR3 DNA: TGTGCCAGCAGCCCGGACAGGGGCGGGTCCTACGAGCAGTACTTC. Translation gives CASSPDRGGSYEQYF.

Here the CDR3 reads CASSPIFGPNQPQHF. The CDR3 DNA is TGTGCCAGCAGTCCCATTTTTGGGCCGAATCAGCCCCAGCATTTT. The J gene is TRBJ1-5, the V gene TRBV7-2; D is uncertain. In germline, CDR1 is SGHTA, CDR2 FQGNSA. V gave up 6 bases and J gave up 4 bases, with 16 bases separating them. The CDR3 consists of 15 residues.

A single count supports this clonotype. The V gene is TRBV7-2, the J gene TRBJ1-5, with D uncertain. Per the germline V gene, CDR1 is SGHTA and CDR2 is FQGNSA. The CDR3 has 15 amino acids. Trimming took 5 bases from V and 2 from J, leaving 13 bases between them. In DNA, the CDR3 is TGTGCCAGCAGCCCGAGTAGTAACCGCAATCAGCCCCAGCATTTT. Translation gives CASSPSSNRNQPQHF.

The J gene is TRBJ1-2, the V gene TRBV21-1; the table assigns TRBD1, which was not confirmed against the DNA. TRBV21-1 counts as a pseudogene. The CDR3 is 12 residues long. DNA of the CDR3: TGTGCCAGCAGGAGGGGGTTCTATGGCTACACCTTC. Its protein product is CASRRGFYGYTF.

In DNA, the CDR3 is TGTGCCAGCAGTTTATCCGGGACTAGCGGGAGAGCGCAGTACTTC. It is translated as CASSLSGTSGRAQYF. The V gene is TRBV27, the J gene TRBJ2-7; 14 nucleotides align to TRBD2. Germline loops: CDR1 MNHEY, CDR2 SMNVEV (reference sequence). The CDR3 contains 15 residues. J gave up 9 bases and V 0 bases, and 4 bases lay outside the gene matches.

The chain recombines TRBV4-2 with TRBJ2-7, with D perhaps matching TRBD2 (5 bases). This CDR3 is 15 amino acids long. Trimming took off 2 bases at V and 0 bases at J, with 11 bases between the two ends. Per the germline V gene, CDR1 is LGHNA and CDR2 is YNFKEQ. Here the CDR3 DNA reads TGTGCCAGCAGCCAAAGGAGCGGACCCTCCTACGAGCAGTACTTC. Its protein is CASSQRSGPSYEQYF.

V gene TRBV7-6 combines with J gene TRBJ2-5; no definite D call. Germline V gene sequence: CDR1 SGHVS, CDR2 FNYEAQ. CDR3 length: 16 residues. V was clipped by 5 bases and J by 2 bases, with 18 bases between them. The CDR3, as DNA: TGTGCCAGCAGCCCCCGTTTAGGGTTGACACAAGAGACCCAGTACTTC. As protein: CASSPRLGLTQETQYF.

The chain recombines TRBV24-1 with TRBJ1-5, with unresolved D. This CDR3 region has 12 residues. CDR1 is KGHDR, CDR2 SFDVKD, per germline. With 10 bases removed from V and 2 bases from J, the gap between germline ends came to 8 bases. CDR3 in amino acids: CATGTGNQPQHF. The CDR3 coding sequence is TGTGCCACGGGAACTGGCAATCAGCCCCAGCATTTT.

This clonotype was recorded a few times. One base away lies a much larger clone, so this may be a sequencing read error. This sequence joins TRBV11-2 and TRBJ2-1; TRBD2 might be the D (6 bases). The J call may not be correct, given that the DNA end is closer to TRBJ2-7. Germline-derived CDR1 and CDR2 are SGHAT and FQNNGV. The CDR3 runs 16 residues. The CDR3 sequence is CASSFMEGIIYNEQYF. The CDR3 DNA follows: TGTGCCAGCAGCTTTATGGAGGGAATCATCTACAATGAGCAGTACTTC.

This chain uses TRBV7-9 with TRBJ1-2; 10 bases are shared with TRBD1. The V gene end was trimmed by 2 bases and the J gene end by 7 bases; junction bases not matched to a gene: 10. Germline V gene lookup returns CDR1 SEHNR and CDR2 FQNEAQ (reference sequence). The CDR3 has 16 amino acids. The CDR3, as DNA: TGTGCCAGCAGCTTACTGAATACCGGGACAGGGGTTGGCTACACCTTC. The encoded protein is CASSLLNTGTGVGYTF.

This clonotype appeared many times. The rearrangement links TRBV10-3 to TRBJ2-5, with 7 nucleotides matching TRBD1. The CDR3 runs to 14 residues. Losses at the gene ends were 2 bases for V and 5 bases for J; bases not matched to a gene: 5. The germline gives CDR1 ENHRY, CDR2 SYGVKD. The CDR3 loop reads CAISEGQAGETQYF. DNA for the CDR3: TGTGCCATCAGTGAGGGACAGGCCGGGGAGACCCAGTACTTC.

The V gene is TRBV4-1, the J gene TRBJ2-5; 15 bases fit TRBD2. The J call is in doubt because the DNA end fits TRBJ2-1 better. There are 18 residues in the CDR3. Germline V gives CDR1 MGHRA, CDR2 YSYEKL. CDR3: CASSQPGLAGGEQETQFF. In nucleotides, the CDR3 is TGCGCCAGCAGCCAGCCGGGACTAGCGGGAGGAGAACAAGAGACCCAGTTCTTC.

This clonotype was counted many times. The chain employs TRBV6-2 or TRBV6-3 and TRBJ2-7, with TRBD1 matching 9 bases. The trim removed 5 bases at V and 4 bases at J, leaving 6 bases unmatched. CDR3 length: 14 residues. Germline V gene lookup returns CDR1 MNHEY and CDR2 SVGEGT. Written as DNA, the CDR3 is TGTGCCAGCAGTACGACCGGGACAGGGTACGAGCAGTACTTC. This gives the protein CASSTTGTGYEQYF.

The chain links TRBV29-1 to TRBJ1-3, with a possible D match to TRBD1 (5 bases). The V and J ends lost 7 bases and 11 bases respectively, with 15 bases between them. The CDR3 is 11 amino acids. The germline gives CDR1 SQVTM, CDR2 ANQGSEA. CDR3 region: CSGGTARAIYF. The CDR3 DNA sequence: TGCAGCGGTGGGACCGCCCGTGCCATATATTTT.

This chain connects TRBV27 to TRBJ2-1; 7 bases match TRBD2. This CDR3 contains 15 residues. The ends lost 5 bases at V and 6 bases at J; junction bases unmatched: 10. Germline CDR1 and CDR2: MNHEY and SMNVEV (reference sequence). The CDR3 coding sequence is TGTGCCAGCAGTCCTACCCGGACTAGGGGCAATGAGCAGTTCTTC. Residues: CASSPTRTRGNEQFF.

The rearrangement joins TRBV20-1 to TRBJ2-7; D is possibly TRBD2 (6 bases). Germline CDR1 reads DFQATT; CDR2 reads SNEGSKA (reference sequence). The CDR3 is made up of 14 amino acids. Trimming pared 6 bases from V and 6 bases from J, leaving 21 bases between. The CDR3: CSARQGLLSREQYF. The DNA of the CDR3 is TGCAGTGCGCGCCAGGGACTCCTTTCTCGCGAGCAGTACTTC.

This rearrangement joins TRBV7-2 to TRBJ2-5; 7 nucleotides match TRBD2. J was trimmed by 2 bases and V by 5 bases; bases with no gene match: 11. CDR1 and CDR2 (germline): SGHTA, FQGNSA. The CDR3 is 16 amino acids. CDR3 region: CASSPGDGTIQETQYF. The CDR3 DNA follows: TGTGCCAGCAGCCCGGGGGACGGGACTATACAAGAGACCCAGTACTTC.

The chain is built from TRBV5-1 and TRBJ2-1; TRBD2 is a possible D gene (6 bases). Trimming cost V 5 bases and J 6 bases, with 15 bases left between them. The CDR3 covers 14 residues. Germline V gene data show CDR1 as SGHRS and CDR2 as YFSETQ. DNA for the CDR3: TGCGCCAGCAGGCGGGACGCGGGGTCCAATGAGCAGTTCTTC. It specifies CASRRDAGSNEQFF.

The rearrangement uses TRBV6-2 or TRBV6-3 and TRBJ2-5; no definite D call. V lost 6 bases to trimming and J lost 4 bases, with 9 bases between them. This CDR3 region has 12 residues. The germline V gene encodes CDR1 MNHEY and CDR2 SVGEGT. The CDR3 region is CASRYTPETQYF. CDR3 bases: TGTGCCAGCAGGTACACTCCAGAGACCCAGTACTTC.